This T cell receptor beta chain stems from a study of T cell changes during pregnancy in multiple sclerosis. The ends lost 3 bases at V and 6 bases at J; junction bases unmatched: 10. Looked up from germline, CDR1 is LNHDA and CDR2 is SQIVND (reference sequence). The CDR3 loop spans 15 amino acids. The assay was immunoSEQ multiplex PCR, and TCRdb's table has in-frame clones only and misses some. This table has approximately 120,000 clones, 95% to 98% appearing once. The chain links TRBV19 to TRBJ1-2; 7 bases align to TRBD1. The clonotype comes from a female donor with multiple sclerosis, enrolled in a pregnancy study. This specimen consisted of peripheral blood, obtained after pregnancy. The CDR3 is CASSMGNRDRDGYTF. In DNA form, the CDR3 reads TGTGCCAGTAGTATGGGGAATCGGGACAGAGATGGCTACACCTTC.